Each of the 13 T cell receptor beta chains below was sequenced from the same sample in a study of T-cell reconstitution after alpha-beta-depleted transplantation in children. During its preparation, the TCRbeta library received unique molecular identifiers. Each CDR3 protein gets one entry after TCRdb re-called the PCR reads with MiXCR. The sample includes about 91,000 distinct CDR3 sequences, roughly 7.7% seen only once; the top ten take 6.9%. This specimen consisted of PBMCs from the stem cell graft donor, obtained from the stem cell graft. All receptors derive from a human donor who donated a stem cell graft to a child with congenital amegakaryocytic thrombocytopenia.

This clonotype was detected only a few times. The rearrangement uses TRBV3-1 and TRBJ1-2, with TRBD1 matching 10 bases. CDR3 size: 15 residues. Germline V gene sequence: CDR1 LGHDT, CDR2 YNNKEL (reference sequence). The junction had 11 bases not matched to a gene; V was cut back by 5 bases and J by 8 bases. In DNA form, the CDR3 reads TGTGCCAGCAGCTTCCGGACAGGGGGGTCGTGGGGCTACACCTTC. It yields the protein CASSFRTGGSWGYTF.

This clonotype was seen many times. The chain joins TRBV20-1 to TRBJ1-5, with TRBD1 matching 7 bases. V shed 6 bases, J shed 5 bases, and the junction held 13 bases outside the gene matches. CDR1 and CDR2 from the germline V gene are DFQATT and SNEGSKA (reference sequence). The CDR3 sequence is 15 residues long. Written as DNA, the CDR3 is TGCAGTGCGCCGGCCCTGGGGGACAGTGATCAGCCCCAGCATTTT. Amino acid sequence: CSAPALGDSDQPQHF.

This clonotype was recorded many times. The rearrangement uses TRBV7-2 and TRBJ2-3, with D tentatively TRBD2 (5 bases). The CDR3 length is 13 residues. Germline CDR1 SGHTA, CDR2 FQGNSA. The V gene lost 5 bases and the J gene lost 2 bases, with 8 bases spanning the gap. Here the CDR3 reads CASSPGVTDTQYF. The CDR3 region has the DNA TGTGCCAGCAGCCCCGGGGTCACAGATACGCAGTATTTT. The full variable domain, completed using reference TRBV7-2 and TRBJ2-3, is GAGVSQSPSNKVTEKGKDVELRCDPISGHTALYWYRQSLGQGLEFLIYFQGNSAPDKSGLPSDRFSAERTGGSVSTLTIQRTQQEDSAVYLCASSPGVTDTQYFGPGTRLTVL.

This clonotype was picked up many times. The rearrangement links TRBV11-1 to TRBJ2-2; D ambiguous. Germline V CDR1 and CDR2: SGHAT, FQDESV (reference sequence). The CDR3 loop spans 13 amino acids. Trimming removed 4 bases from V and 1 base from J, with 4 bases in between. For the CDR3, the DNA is TGTGCCAGCAGCTCCCAGAACACCGGGGAGCTGTTTTTT. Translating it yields CASSSQNTGELFF. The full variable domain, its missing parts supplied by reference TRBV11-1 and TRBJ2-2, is EAEVAQSPRYKITEKSQAVAFWCDPISGHATLYWYRQILGQGPELLVQFQDESVVDDSQLPKDRFSAERLKGVDSTLKIQPAELGDSAMYLCASSSQNTGELFFGEGSRLTVL.

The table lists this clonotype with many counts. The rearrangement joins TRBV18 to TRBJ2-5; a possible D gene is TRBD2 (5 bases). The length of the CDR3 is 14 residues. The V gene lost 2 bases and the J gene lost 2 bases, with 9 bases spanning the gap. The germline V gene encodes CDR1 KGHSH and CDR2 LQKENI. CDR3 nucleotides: TGTGCCAGCTCACCAGGAACGGGACAAGAGACCCAGTACTTC. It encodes CASSPGTGQETQYF.

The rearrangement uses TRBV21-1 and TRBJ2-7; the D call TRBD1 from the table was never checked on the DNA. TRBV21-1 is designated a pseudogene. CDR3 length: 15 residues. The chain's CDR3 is CASPREQGPSYEQYF. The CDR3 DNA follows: TGTGCCAGCCCCAGGGAACAGGGGCCCTCCTACGAGCAGTACTTC.

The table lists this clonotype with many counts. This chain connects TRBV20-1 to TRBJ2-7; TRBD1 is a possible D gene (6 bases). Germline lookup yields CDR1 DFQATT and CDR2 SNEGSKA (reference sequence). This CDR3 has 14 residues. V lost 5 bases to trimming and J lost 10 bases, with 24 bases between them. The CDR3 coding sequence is TGCAGTGCTCCCAGGGGAGAGCTTGGCCACGGCCAGTACTTC. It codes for CSAPRGELGHGQYF.

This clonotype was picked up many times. The DNA of the CDR3 is TGCAGTGCTAGTCCCGGGACAGGATCCTACGAGCAGTACTTC. Encoded protein: CSASPGTGSYEQYF. The rearrangement uses TRBV20-1 and TRBJ2-7; 8 bases map to TRBD1. V was pared by 3 bases and J by 1 base, with 5 bases of the junction left unmatched. Germline-derived CDR1 and CDR2 are DFQATT and SNEGSKA (reference sequence). The CDR3 sequence is 14 residues long.

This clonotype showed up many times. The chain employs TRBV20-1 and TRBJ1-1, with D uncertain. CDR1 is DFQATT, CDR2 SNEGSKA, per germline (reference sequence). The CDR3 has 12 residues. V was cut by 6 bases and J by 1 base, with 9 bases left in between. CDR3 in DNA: TGCAGTGCGTTCCCAGGGAACACTGAAGCTTTCTTT. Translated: CSAFPGNTEAFF.

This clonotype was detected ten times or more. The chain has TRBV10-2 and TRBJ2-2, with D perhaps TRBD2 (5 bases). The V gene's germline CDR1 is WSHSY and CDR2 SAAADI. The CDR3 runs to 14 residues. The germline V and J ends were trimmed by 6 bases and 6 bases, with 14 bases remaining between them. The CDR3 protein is CASRGARGAGELFF. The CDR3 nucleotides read TGCGCCAGCAGGGGAGCACGGGGTGCCGGGGAGCTGTTTTTT.

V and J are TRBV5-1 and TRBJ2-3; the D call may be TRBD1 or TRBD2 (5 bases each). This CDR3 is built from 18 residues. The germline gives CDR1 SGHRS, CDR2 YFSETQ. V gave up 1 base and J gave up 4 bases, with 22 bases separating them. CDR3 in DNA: TGCGCCAGCAGCTTGCCCAAACTAGTGGGAGAAGGGGCAGATACGCAGTATTTT. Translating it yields CASSLPKLVGEGADTQYF.

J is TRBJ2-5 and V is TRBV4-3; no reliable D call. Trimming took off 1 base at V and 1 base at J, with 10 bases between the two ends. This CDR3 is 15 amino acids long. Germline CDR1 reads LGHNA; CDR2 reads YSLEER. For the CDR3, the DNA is TGCGCCAGCAGCCAAGGGGCTCTCGGCCAAGAGACCCAGTACTTC. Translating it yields CASSQGALGQETQYF.

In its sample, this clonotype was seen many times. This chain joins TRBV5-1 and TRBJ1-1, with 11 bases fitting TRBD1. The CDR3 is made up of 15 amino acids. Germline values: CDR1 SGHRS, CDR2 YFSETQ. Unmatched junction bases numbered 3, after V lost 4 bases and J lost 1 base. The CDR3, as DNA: TGCGCCAGCAGCCGGACAGGGGGCGCGAACACTGAAGCTTTCTTT. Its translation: CASSRTGGANTEAFF.